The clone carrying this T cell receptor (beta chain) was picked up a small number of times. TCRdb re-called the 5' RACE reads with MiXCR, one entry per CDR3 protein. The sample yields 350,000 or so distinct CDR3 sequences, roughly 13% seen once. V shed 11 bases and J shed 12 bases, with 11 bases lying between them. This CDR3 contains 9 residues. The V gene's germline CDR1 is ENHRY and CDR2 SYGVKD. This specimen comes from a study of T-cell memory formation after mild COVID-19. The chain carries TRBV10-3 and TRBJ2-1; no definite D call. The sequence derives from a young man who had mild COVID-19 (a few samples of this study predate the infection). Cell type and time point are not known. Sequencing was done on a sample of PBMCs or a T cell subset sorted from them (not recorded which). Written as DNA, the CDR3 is TGTGCCCCCCGAGGCTGGCAGTTCTTC. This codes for CAPRGWQFF.